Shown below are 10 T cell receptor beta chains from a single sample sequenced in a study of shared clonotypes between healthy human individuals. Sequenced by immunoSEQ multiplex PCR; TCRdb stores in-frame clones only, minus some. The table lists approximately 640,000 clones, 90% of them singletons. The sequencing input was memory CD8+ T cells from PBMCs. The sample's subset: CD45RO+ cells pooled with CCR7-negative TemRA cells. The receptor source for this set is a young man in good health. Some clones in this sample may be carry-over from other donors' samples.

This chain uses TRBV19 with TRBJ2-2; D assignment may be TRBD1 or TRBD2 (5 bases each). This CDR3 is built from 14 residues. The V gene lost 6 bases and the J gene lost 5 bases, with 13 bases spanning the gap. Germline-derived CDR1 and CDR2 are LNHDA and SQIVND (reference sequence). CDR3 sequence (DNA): TGTGCCAGTAGCATACGCTGGGGGACCGGGGAGCTGTTTTTT. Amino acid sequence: CASSIRWGTGELFF.

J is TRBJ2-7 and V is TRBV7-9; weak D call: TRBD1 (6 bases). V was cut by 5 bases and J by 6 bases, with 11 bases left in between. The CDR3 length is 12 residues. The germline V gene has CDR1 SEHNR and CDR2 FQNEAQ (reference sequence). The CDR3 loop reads CASSRGHSEQYF. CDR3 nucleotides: TGTGCCAGCAGCAGGGGACATAGCGAGCAGTACTTC.

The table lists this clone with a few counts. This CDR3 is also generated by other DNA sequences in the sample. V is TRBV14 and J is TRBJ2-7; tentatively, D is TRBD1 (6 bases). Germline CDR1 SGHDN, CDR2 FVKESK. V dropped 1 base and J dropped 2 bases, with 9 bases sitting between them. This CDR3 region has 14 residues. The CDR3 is CASSQGRGTYEQYF. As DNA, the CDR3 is TGTGCCAGCAGCCAAGGCAGGGGAACCTACGAGCAGTACTTC.

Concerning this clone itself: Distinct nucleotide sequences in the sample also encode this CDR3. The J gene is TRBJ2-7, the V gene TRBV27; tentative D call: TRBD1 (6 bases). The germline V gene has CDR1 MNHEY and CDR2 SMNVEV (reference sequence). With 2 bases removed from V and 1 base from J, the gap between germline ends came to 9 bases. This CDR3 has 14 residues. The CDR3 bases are TGTGCCAGCAGTTTAAGAGGGGGTTCCTACGAGCAGTACTTC. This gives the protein CASSLRGGSYEQYF.

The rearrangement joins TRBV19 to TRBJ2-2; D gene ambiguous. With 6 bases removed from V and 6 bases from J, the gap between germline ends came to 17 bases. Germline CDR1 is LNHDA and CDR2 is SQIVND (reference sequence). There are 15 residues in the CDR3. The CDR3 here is CASSPEQWLAGELFF. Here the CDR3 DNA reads TGTGCCAGTAGCCCGGAACAGTGGCTGGCCGGGGAGCTGTTTTTT.

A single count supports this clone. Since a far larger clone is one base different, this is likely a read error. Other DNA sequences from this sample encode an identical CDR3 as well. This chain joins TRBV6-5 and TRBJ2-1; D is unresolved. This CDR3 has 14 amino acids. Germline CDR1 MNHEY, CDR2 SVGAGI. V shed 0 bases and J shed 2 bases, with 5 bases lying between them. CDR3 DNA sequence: TGTGCCAGCAGTTACTCCGGTCCCTACAATGAGCAGTTCTTC. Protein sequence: CASSYSGPYNEQFF.

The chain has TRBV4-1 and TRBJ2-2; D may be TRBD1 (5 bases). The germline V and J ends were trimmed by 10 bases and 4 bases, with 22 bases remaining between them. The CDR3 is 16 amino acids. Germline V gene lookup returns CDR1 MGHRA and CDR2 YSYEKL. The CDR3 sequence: CAIGRGRAKGTGELFF. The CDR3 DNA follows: TGCGCCATAGGAAGGGGCAGGGCTAAGGGCACCGGGGAGCTGTTTTTT.

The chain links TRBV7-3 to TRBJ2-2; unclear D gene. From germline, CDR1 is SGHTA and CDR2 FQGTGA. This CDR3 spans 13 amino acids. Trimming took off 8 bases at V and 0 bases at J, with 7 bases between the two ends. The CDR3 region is CASQQTNTGELFF. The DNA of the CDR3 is TGTGCCAGCCAACAGACGAACACCGGGGAGCTGTTTTTT.

CDR3 in amino acids: CASHLGLEDGDSGNTIYF. The DNA of the CDR3 is TGTGCCAGCCATCTCGGGCTAGAAGACGGGGACTCTGGAAACACCATATATTTT. The chain links TRBV19 to TRBJ1-3; D not certain. The CDR3 is 18 residues long. Germline V gene sequence: CDR1 LNHDA, CDR2 SQIVND (reference sequence). The V and J ends lost 9 bases and 0 bases respectively, with 24 bases between them.

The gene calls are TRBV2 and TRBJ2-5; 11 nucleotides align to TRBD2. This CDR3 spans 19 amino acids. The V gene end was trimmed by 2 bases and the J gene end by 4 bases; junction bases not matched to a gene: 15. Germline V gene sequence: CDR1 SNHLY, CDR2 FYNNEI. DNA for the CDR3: TGTGCCAGCAGTGAAAATTCACTAGCGGGAGACGGATGGGTAGAGACCCAGTACTTC. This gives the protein CASSENSLAGDGWVETQYF. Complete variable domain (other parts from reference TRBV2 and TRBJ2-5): EPEVTQTPSHQVTQMGQEVILRCVPISNHLYFYWYRQILGQKVEFLVSFYNNEISEKSEIFDDQFSVERPDGSNFTLKIRSTKLEDSAMYFCASSENSLAGDGWVETQYFGPGTRLLVL.